The 8 T cell receptor beta chains below all came from one sample that was sequenced in a study of T cells in Graves' hyperthyroidism and ophthalmopathy. The source material, RNA transcripts, was used to amplify TCR beta CDR3 regions. Using the HTBI primer set, a first-round RT-PCR was run on the TCR CDR3. In TCRdb, the multiplex PCR reads were re-called with MiXCR into one record per CDR3 protein. Of roughly 350,000 distinct CDR3 sequences detected, around 13% appear once; the ten largest clones hold 20% to 25%. Sequencing was performed on blood. The receptors shown here come from a woman aged 25-40 years with Graves' hyperthyroidism.

This clonotype was seen only a few times. This chain connects TRBV10-3 to TRBJ1-4, with D uncertain. The germline CDR1 and CDR2 sequences are ENHRY and SYGVKD. There are 14 residues in the CDR3. The ends were cut back, 2 bases at V and 4 bases at J, with 8 bases in the middle. In DNA, the CDR3 is TGTGCCATCAGTGAGAAGGAGAGTAATGAAAAACTGTTTTTT. Protein sequence: CAISEKESNEKLFF.

In its sample, this clonotype was seen a few times. The chain combines TRBV5-1 with TRBJ1-2; D is unresolved. Germline-derived CDR1 and CDR2 are SGHRS and YFSETQ. This CDR3 spans 14 amino acids. V was pared by 2 bases and J by 2 bases, with 10 bases between. Here the CDR3 reads CASSFSGRNYGYTF. The CDR3 bases are TGCGCCAGCAGCTTCTCCGGGCGGAACTATGGCTACACCTTC.

The chain uses TRBV10-3 and TRBJ2-5; the match to TRBD1 covers 9 bases. The ends lost 4 bases at V and 4 bases at J; junction bases unmatched: 7. This CDR3 region has 15 residues. CDR1 is ENHRY and CDR2 is SYGVKD in the germline V gene. As DNA, the CDR3 is TGTGCCATCAGTGTCGGGACAGGGAAGGGAGAGACCCAGTACTTC. Amino acid sequence: CAISVGTGKGETQYF.

This clonotype has a handful of counts. V and J are TRBV20-1 and TRBJ2-7; D ambiguous. Germline V gives CDR1 DFQATT, CDR2 SNEGSKA (reference sequence). This CDR3 has 16 residues. Trimming pared 2 bases from V and 2 bases from J, leaving 19 bases between. This CDR3 is CSARRIDRVYTYEQYF. As DNA, the CDR3 is TGCAGTGCTAGAAGGATCGATAGGGTATATACCTACGAGCAGTACTTC.

This clonotype was seen at least ten times. This chain links TRBV7-9 with TRBJ1-1; D not certain. The CDR3 is made up of 15 amino acids. Germline V gene sequence: CDR1 SEHNR, CDR2 FQNEAQ (reference sequence). Trimming stripped 5 bases from V and 0 bases from J, with 13 bases between. In nucleotides, the CDR3 is TGTGCCAGCAGCCGGCTACAACAAATGAACACTGAAGCTTTCTTT. This translates into CASSRLQQMNTEAFF.

This chain joins TRBV18 and TRBJ1-4; a weak D match, TRBD1 (5 bases). This CDR3 is 15 amino acids long. Trimming pared 4 bases from V and 0 bases from J, leaving 9 bases between. Germline V gives CDR1 KGHSH, CDR2 LQKENI. The CDR3 loop reads CASSHRQPTNEKLFF. The CDR3 coding sequence is TGTGCCAGCTCACACCGACAGCCAACTAATGAAAAACTGTTTTTT.

The CDR3 region is CASRAGGSLYEQYF. CDR3 DNA: TGTGCCAGCAGGGCTGGCGGGAGTCTGTACGAGCAGTACTTC. This rearrangement joins TRBV25-1 to TRBJ2-7; 7 positions match TRBD2. The junction had 9 bases not matched to a gene; V was cut back by 6 bases and J by 4 bases. CDR3 size: 14 residues. The germline V gene has CDR1 MGHDK and CDR2 SYGVNS.

This clonotype has more than one count but fewer than ten. The chain has TRBV20-1 and TRBJ1-2, with 9 bases that match TRBD1. The CDR3 covers 13 residues. V shed 4 bases and J 5 bases; nucleotides not matched to a gene: 5. CDR1 and CDR2 from the germline V gene are DFQATT and SNEGSKA (reference sequence). CDR3 protein: CSATTGGDYGYTF. CDR3 bases: TGCAGTGCTACCACAGGGGGCGATTATGGCTACACCTTC.